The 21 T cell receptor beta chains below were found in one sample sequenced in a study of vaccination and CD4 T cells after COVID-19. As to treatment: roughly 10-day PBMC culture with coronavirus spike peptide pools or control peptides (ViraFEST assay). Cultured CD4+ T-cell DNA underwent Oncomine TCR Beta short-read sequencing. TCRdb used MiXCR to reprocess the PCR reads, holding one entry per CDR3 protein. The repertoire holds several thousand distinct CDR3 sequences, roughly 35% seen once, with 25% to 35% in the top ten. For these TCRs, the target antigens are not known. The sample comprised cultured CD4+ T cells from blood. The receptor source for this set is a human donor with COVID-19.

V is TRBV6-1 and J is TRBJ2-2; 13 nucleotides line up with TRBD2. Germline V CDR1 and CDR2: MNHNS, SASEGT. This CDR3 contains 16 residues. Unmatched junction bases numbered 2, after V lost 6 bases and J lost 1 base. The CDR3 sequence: CASRLAGGRNTGELFF. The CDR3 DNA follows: TGTGCCAGCAGACTAGCGGGGGGGCGGAACACCGGGGAGCTGTTTTTT.

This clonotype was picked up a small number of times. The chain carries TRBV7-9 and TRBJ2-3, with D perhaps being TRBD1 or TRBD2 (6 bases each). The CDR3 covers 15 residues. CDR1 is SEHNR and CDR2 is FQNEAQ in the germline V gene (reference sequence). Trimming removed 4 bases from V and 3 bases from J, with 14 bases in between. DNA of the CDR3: TGTGCCAGCAGCTACATTCGGAGGGGGACAGATACGCAGTATTTT. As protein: CASSYIRRGTDTQYF.

The CDR3 here is CASSQVGTGNIQYF. Here the CDR3 DNA reads TGTGCCAGCAGCCAAGTTGGGACAGGGAACATTCAGTACTTC. This sequence joins TRBV14 and TRBJ2-4, with 9 nucleotides matching TRBD1. CDR3 size: 14 residues. Germline CDR1 reads SGHDN; CDR2 reads FVKESK. The trim removed 1 base at V and 7 bases at J, leaving 2 bases unmatched.

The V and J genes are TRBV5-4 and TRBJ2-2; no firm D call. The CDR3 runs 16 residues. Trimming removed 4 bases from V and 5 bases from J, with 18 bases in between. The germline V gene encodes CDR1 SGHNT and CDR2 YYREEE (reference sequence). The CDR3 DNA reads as TGTGCCAGCAGCATGGAGAGCCGAGACCGGACCGGGGAGCTGTTTTTT. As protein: CASSMESRDRTGELFF. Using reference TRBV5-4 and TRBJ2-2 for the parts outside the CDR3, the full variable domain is ETGVTQSPTHLIKTRGQQVTLRCSSQSGHNTVSWYQQALGQGPQFIFQYYREEENGRGNFPPRFSGLQFPNYSSELNVNALELDDSALYLCASSMESRDRTGELFFGEGSRLTVL.

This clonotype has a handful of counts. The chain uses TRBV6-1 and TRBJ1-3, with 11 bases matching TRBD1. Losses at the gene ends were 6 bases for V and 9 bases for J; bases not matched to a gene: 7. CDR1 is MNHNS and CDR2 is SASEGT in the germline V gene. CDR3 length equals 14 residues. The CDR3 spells CASSAPGTGGTIYF. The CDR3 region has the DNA TGTGCCAGCAGCGCCCCGGGGACAGGGGGCACCATATATTTT.

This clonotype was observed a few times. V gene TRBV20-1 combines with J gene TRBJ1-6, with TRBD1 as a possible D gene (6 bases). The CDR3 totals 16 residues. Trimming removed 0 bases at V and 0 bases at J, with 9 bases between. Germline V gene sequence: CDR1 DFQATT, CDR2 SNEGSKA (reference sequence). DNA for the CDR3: TGCAGTGCTAGAGAGGGGGGCGTCTCCTATAATTCACCCCTCCACTTT. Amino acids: CSAREGGVSYNSPLHF.

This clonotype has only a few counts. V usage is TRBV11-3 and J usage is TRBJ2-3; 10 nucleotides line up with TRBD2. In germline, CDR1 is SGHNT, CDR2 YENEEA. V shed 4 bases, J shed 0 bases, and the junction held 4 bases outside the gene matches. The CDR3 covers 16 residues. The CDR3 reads CASSYQRGGSTDTQYF. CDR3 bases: TGTGCCAGCAGCTATCAGCGGGGGGGTAGCACAGATACGCAGTATTTT.

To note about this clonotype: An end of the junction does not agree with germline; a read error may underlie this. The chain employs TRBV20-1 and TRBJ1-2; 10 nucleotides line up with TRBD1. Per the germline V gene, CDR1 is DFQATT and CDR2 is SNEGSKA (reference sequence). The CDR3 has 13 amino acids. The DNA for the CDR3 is TGCAGTGCTAGGCTCGGGACAGGGGAATCCCTGGGATTC. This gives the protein CSARLGTGESLGF.

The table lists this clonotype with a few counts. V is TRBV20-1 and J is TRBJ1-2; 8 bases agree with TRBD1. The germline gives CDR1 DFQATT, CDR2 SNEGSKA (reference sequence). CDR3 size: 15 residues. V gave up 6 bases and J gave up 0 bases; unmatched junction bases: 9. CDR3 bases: TGCAGTGCAAGCGTACAGGGGGGACCTAACTATGGCTACACCTTC. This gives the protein CSASVQGGPNYGYTF.

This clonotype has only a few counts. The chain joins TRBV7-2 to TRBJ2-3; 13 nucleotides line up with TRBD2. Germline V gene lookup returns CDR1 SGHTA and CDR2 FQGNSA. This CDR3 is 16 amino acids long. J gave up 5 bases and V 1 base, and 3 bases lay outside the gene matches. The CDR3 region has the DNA TGTGCCAGCAGCTTAGAACTAGCGGGGGGGCGAGATACGCAGTATTTT. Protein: CASSLELAGGRDTQYF.

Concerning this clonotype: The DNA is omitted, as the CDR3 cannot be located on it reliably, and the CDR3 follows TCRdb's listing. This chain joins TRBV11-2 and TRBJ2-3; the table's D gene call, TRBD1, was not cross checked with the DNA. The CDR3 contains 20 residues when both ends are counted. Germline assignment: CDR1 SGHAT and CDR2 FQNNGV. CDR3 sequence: CASSFAYEQFFGPGTDTQYF.

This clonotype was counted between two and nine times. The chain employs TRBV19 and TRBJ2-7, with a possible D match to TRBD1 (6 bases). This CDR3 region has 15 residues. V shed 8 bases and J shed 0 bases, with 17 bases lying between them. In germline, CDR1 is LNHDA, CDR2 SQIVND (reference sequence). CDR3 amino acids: CASSTRGMGSYEQYF. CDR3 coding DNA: TGTGCCAGTTCCACCAGGGGAATGGGCTCCTACGAGCAGTACTTC.

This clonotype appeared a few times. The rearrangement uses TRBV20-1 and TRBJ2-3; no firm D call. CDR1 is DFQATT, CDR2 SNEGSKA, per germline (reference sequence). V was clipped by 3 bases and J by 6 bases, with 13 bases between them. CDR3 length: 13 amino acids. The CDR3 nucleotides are TGCAGTGCTAGCGGCACTTACCTGGATACGCAGTATTTT. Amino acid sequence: CSASGTYLDTQYF.

The CDR3 DNA is TGCGCCAGCAGCCAAGCGGGACAGGGAGGCTATGGCTACACCTTC. Translating gives CASSQAGQGGYGYTF. This rearrangement joins TRBV4-1 to TRBJ1-2, with TRBD1 matching 9 bases. In germline, CDR1 is MGHRA, CDR2 YSYEKL. V lost 1 base to trimming and J lost 4 bases; unmatched junction nucleotides: 4. The CDR3 is 15 amino acids.

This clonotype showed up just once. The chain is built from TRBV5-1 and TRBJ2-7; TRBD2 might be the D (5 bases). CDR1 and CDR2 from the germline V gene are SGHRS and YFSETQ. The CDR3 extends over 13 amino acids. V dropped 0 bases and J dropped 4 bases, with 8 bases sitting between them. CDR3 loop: CASSLAEGYEQYF. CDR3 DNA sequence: TGCGCCAGCAGCTTGGCCGAGGGTTACGAGCAGTACTTC.

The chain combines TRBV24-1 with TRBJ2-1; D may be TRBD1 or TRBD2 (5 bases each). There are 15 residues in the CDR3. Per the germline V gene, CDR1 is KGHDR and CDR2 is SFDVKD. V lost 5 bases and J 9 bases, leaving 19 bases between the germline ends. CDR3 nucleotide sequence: TGTGCCACCAGTGCGAGAGGGCAGGGAATGAGTGAGCAGTTCTTC. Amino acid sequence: CATSARGQGMSEQFF.

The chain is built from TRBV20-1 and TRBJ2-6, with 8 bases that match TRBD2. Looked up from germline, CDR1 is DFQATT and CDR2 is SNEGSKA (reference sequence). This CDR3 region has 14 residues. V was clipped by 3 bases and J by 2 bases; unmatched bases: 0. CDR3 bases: TGCAGTGCTAGCGGGGGGGCTGGGGCCAACGTCCTGACTTTC. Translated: CSASGGAGANVLTF.

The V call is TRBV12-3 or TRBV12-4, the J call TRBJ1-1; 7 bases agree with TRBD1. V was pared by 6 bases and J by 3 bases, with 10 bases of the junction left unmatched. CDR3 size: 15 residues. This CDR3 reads CASRPLRGRDTEAFF. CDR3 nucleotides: TGTGCCAGCAGACCCTTAAGGGGGCGGGACACTGAAGCTTTCTTT.

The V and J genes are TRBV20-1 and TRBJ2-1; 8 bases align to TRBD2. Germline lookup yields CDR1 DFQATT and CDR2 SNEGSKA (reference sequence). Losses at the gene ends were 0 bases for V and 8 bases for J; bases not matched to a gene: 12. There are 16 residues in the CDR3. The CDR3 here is CSARDPGLTGGHEQFF. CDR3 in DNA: TGCAGTGCTAGAGATCCGGGACTGACGGGGGGGCATGAGCAGTTCTTC.

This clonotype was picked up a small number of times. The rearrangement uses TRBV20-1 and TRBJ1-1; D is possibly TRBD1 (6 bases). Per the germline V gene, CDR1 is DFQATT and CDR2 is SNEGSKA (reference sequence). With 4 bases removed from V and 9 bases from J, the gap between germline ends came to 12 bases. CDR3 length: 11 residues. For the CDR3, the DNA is TGCAGTGCTATACTGGACAGCCAAGCTTTCTTT. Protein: CSAILDSQAFF.

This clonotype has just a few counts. CDR3 nucleotides: TGTGCCAGCAGCCCCGCCGCTCTGGCGTTCCGTGGAAACACCATATATTTT. Translation: CASSPAALAFRGNTIYF. The chain employs TRBV7-2 and TRBJ1-3; D ambiguous. The CDR3 sequence is 17 residues long. The germline V gene has CDR1 SGHTA and CDR2 FQGNSA. V was trimmed by 5 bases and J by 3 bases, leaving 20 bases between them.